A selection of T cell receptor beta chains follows, all from one sample in a study of control samples from healthy donors and cancer patients. The data were produced by immunoSEQ multiplex PCR, yet TCRdb's version contains in-frame clones alone and is incomplete. The table records about 89,000 clones, about 84% of them present only once. Sequencing was done on a sample of blood. These receptors were taken from a woman in her thirties or forties in good health. Each CDR3 is given with its conserved first and last residue. Each record gives: clone size, V gene, CDR3 protein. Rows may omit the clone size; those that give it use once, few, many or a size class.

. | TRBV18 | CASSPRTTGGNTEAFF
. | TRBV29-1 | CSVEGSDTFLGGYTF
. | TRBV11-3 | CASSLANSMNTEAFF
. | TRBV9 | CASSVYSGANVLTF
. | TRBV4-3 | CASSQITSGLGFGEQFF
. | TRBV7-9 | CASSLDRGRQETQYF
. | TRBV5-6 | CASSLWGAKMNEQFF
. | TRBV3-1/TRBV3-2 | CASSQVGYSTGELFF
. | TRBV5-5 | CASSLSGVTTGELFF
. | TRBV7-2 | CASSFRRDAGELFF
. | TRBV5-1 | CASSLELTDYGYTF
. | TRBV18 | CASSPGTTDEQFF
. | TRBV19 | CASSNPSGGSYEQYF
. | TRBV24-1 | CALPWRHTDTQYF
. | TRBV2 | CASLAGTNSPLHF
. | TRBV2 | CASSPTDSGNTIYF
. | TRBV6-5 | CAVERGTGGRGYTF
. | TRBV6-5 | CASTPGQGNQPQHF
. | TRBV6-2/TRBV6-3 | CASSYSAEGQYF
. | TRBV7-3 | CASSPLGQGAQGYTF
few | TRBV6-5 | CASTLGPGANVLTF
. | TRBV18 | CASSPRNIQETQYF
. | TRBV6-6 | CASRGRGHSYEQYF
. | TRBV9 | CASSPPVAGERTGELFF
. | TRBV3-1/TRBV3-2 | CASSPGRRLGGYTF
. | TRBV6-2/TRBV6-3 | CASSLFATLVYGYTF